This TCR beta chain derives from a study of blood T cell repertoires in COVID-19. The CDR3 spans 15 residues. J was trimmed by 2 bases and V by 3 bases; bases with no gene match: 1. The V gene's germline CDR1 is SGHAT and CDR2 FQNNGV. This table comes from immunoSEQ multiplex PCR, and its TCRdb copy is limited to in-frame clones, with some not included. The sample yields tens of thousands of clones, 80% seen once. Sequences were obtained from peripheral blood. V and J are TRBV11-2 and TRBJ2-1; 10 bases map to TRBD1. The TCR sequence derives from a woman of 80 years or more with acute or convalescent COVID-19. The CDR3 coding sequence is TGTGCCAGCAGCTTTGGGACAGGGGCCTACAATGAGCAGTTCTTC. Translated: CASSFGTGAYNEQFF.